This entry concerns a single TCR beta chain. What it binds is not known. Template switching by 5'RACE produced TCR cDNA, adding a universal primer site and UMIs. TCRdb reprocessed the 5' RACE reads with MiXCR, giving one entry per CDR3 protein. Of about 340,000 distinct CDR3 sequences in the sample, around 13% were seen once. These data are taken from a study of T cells after yellow fever vaccination. The CDR3 has 16 residues. CDR1 and CDR2 (germline): SGHTA, FQGNSA. V was shortened by 3 bases and J by 3 bases, with 16 bases between the two germline ends. Study results and limitations: Few clonotypes appeared in both CD4 and CD8 compartments. By day 5 rather than day 15, the secondary response had peaked, though it was weaker.

This TCR was recovered from a man between 18 and 35 years old who received the YFV17D yellow fever vaccine. The sequencing used CD4+ T cells sorted from PBMCs, collected 15 days after the yellow fever booster vaccination. The rearrangement joins TRBV7-2 to TRBJ2-3; D is possibly TRBD1 (6 bases). The CDR3 is CASSFQGSIETDTQYF. The DNA of the CDR3 is TGTGCCAGCAGCTTCCAGGGGAGTATCGAAACAGATACGCAGTATTTT.